Ten or more counts support the clone carrying this TCR beta chain. Its target is not known. Together with a sample-barcoded 5' primer, a J-beta primer mix was included in a second PCR lasting roughly 6 to 12 cycles. TCRdb called the 5' RACE reads again in MiXCR, with one record for every CDR3 protein. Of hundreds of thousands of distinct CDR3 sequences in the sample, under 45% are singletons; the top ten hold nearly 20%. V lost 8 bases, J lost 1 base, and 13 bases lay in between. The CDR3 loop spans 13 amino acids. Germline V gives CDR1 SQVTM, CDR2 ANQGSEA. The sample originates from a study of blood T cells in healthy people across ages. Peripheral blood was drawn, approximately 10 milliliters per donor. The study, taken as a whole, reports: TCR beta diversity per million T cells fell roughly linearly with age.

This clonotype originated in a man between 60 and 75 years old in good health. This chain joins TRBV29-1 and TRBJ2-3; D may correspond to TRBD1 or TRBD2 (6 bases each). The sample consisted of blood. CDR3 coding DNA: TGCAGCCAACAGGGAGGAGGCACAGATACGCAGTATTTT. Amino acids: CSQQGGGTDTQYF.